This T cell receptor (beta chain) emerged from a study of cytomegalovirus exposure and HLA in healthy donors. With regard to this clone: The antigen is not known.

After removal of 2 bases from V and 1 base from J, the junction contained 6 bases not matched to a gene. The CDR3 contains 17 residues. Germline V lookup: CDR1 KGHSH, CDR2 LQKENI. General observations from the study: Association of a missense DCLRE1C variant with TCR beta V- and J-gene trimming was reported in a later analysis.

Primers for the PCR totalled 60 Vbeta and 13 Jbeta. The protocol was immunoSEQ multiplex PCR, while the TCRdb copy is restricted to in-frame clones and leaves out a portion. The sample lists around 160,000 clones; nearly 80% were seen once. Sequencing used PBMCs. The receptor was derived from a man between 40 and 49 years old in good health and CMV-seropositive. V usage is TRBV18 and J usage is TRBJ2-5; 11 nucleotides line up with TRBD2. The CDR3 sequence: CASSPSLAGVFQETQYF. CDR3 DNA sequence: TGTGCCAGCTCACCATCACTAGCGGGAGTCTTCCAAGAGACCCAGTACTTC. The full variable domain, completed using reference TRBV18 and TRBJ2-5, is NAGVMQNPRHLVRRRGQEARLRCSPMKGHSHVYWYRQLPEEGLKFMVYLQKENIIDESGMPKERFSAEFPKEGPSILRIQQVVRGDSAAYFCASSPSLAGVFQETQYFGPGTRLLVL.